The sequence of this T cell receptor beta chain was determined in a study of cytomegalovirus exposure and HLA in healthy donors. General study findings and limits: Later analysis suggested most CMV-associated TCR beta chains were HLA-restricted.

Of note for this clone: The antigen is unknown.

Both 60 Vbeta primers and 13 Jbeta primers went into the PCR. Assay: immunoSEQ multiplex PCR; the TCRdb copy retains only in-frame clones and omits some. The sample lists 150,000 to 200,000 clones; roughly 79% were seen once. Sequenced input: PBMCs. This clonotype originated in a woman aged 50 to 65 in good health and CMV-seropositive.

The CDR3 reads CASSYNYEQYF. The CDR3 DNA follows: TGTGCCAGCAGCTACAACTACGAGCAGTACTTC. The chain recombines TRBV11-2 with TRBJ2-7; D not certain. V was trimmed by 4 bases and J by 3 bases, leaving 4 bases between them. The length of the CDR3 is 11 residues. CDR1 SGHAT and CDR2 FQNNGV come from the germline V gene.